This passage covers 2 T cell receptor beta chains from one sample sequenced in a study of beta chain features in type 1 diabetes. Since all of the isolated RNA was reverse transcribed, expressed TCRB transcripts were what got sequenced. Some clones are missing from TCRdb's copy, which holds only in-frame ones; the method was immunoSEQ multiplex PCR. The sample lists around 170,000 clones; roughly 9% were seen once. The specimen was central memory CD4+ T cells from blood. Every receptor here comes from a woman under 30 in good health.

Here the CDR3 DNA reads TGTGCCAGCTCCCAGGGTCCGACTGGAAACACCATATATTTT. It yields the protein CASSQGPTGNTIYF. The J gene is TRBJ1-3, the V gene TRBV18, with a weak D call TRBD1 (5 bases). V lost 6 bases and J 2 bases, leaving 11 bases between the germline ends. Germline V gene sequence: CDR1 KGHSH, CDR2 LQKENI. This CDR3 contains 14 residues.

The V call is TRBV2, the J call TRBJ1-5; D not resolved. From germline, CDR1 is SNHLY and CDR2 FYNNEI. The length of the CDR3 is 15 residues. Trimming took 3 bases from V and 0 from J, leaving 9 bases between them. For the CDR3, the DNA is TGTGCCAGCAGTGACAGGCGGGTTAGCAATCAGCCCCAGCATTTT. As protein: CASSDRRVSNQPQHF.